This T cell receptor (beta chain) was documented in a study of OX40 agonist ivuxolimab in advanced cancers. The study, taken as a whole, reports: At 0.1 to 3.0 mg/kg and by week 6, clonal expansion occurred in CD4+ and CD8+ blood T cells.

In this sample, this clone turned up once. Its specificity is unknown. Assay: immunoSEQ multiplex PCR; the TCRdb copy retains only in-frame clones and omits some. The table shows about 68,000 clones, with roughly 88% occurring only once. V shed 7 bases and J shed 0 bases, with 10 bases lying between them. The CDR3 loop spans 15 amino acids. CDR1 and CDR2 (germline): SNHLY, FYNNEI. The input for sequencing was CD4+ or CD8+ T cells sorted from blood, taken in a trial of the OX40 agonist ivuxolimab. The receptor comes from an adult with an advanced solid tumor such as melanoma, head and neck, liver or kidney cancer. The rearrangement uses TRBV2 and TRBJ1-6; D is undetermined. CDR3 nucleotide sequence: TGTGCCAGCATCATATCAAGCTCCTATAATTCACCCCTCCACTTT. Its protein is CASIISSSYNSPLHF.